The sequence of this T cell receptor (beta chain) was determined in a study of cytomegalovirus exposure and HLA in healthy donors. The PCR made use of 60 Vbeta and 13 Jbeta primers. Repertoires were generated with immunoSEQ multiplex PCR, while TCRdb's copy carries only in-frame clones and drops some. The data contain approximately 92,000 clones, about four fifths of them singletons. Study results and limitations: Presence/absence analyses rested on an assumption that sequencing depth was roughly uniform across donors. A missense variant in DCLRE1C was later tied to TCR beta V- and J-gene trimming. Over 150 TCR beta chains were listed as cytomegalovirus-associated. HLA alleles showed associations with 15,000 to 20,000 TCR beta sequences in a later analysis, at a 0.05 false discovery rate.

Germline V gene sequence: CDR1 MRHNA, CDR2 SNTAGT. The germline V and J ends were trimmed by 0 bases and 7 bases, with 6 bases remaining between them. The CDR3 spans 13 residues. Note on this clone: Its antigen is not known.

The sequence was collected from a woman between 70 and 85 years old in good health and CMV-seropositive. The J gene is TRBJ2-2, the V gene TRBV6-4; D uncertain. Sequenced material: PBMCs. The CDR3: CASSDSSSGELFF. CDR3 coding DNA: TGTGCCAGCAGTGACTCAAGTAGCGGGGAGCTGTTTTTT.